One and the same sample provided the 23 T cell receptor beta chains below, sequenced in a study of T cell changes during pregnancy in multiple sclerosis. Clones were read by immunoSEQ multiplex PCR, and TCRdb kept only the in-frame ones, dropping some. The sample includes about 120,000 clones, around 93% of them seen just once. This specimen consisted of peripheral blood, obtained before pregnancy. These receptors all come from a female donor with multiple sclerosis, enrolled in a pregnancy study.

The chain is built from TRBV27 and TRBJ1-1; D is unclear. V was cut by 4 bases and J by 1 base, with 16 bases left in between. Germline-derived CDR1 and CDR2 are MNHEY and SMNVEV (reference sequence). The length of the CDR3 is 16 residues. As DNA, the CDR3 is TGTGCCAGCAGTTCCCCCGGCGGATTGGCGAACACTGAAGCTTTCTTT. It is translated as CASSSPGGLANTEAFF.

This clone was detected only once. The J gene is TRBJ2-1, the V gene TRBV19, with 11 bases aligning to TRBD2. Germline V gene sequence: CDR1 LNHDA, CDR2 SQIVND (reference sequence). This CDR3 spans 17 amino acids. The V gene end was trimmed by 5 bases and the J gene end by 3 bases; junction bases not matched to a gene: 9. The CDR3 sequence: CASSPRLAGTDYNEQFF. The CDR3 DNA reads TGTGCCAGTAGTCCCCGACTAGCGGGGACTGACTACAATGAGCAGTTCTTC.

This clone showed up just once. This chain uses TRBV28 with TRBJ1-2; D is unclear. The V gene's germline CDR1 is MDHEN and CDR2 SYDVKM. The CDR3 has 14 amino acids. V was clipped by 4 bases and J by 0 bases, with 9 bases between them. The CDR3 protein is CASSSGLSNYGYTF. The CDR3 bases are TGTGCCAGCAGTTCAGGACTCTCTAACTATGGCTACACCTTC.

The CDR3 is CASSLGTGRVSVQYF. CDR3 nucleotide sequence: TGCGCCAGCAGCTTGGGGACAGGGAGGGTGAGCGTCCAGTACTTC. The V and J genes are TRBV5-1 and TRBJ2-5; the D gene is possibly TRBD1 (8 bases). The CDR3 consists of 15 residues. Germline V CDR1 and CDR2: SGHRS, YFSETQ. The ends were cut back, 0 bases at V and 10 bases at J, with 19 bases in the middle.

This chain links TRBV19 with TRBJ1-2; D is undetermined. Germline CDR1 and CDR2: LNHDA and SQIVND (reference sequence). The CDR3 covers 14 residues. The V and J ends lost 3 bases and 4 bases respectively, with 12 bases between them. Here the CDR3 DNA reads TGTGCCAGTAGTATTCGTCGGGAAGGCTATGGCTACACCTTC. It translates to CASSIRREGYGYTF.

The chain has TRBV4-1 and TRBJ2-1, with 9 bases lining up with TRBD2. The CDR3 is made up of 17 amino acids. Germline CDR1 reads MGHRA; CDR2 reads YSYEKL. Trimming removed 2 bases from V and 6 bases from J; junction bases left unmatched: 11. DNA of the CDR3: TGCGCCAGCAGCCAACCCGGCGGGGGGGCGGCCTTCAATGAGCAGTTCTTC. Amino acid sequence: CASSQPGGGAAFNEQFF.

This chain links TRBV29-1 with TRBJ2-2, with 7 positions matching TRBD2. With 6 bases clipped from V and 3 bases from J, the junction kept 7 bases outside the gene matches. CDR3 length: 14 amino acids. Germline CDR1 reads SQVTM; CDR2 reads ANQGSEA. The CDR3 protein is CSVSSGIDTGELFF. The CDR3 coding sequence is TGCAGCGTGTCAAGCGGGATCGACACCGGGGAGCTGTTTTTT.

This clone came up a few times. The chain recombines TRBV7-2 with TRBJ1-2; a weak D match, TRBD1 (6 bases). V lost 3 bases and J 1 base, leaving 18 bases between the germline ends. Germline assignment: CDR1 SGHTA and CDR2 FQGNSA. CDR3 length: 17 residues. The CDR3 is CASSLSGGALGNYGYTF. The CDR3 nucleotides are TGTGCCAGCAGCTTGTCTGGGGGCGCCTTGGGTAACTATGGCTACACCTTC.

This clone was seen only once. This sequence joins TRBV10-1 and TRBJ2-1; TRBD1 is a possible D gene (5 bases). The CDR3 runs to 12 residues. Germline CDR1 and CDR2: WNHNN and SYGVQD (reference sequence). V gave up 5 bases and J gave up 8 bases, with 10 bases separating them. The CDR3 loop is CASSRTTHEQFF. CDR3 DNA: TGCGCCAGCAGTCGGACAACCCATGAGCAGTTCTTC.

This sequence joins TRBV7-6 and TRBJ2-5, with TRBD2 matching 11 bases. CDR3 length: 16 residues. From germline, CDR1 is SGHVS and CDR2 FNYEAQ. With 3 bases clipped from V and 4 bases from J, the junction kept 7 bases outside the gene matches. In DNA form, the CDR3 reads TGTGCCAGCAGCTTGGGGACTAGCGGAGTCAGAGAGACCCAGTACTTC. This gives the protein CASSLGTSGVRETQYF.

The chain combines TRBV6-6 with TRBJ1-1; no clear D gene. Germline lookup yields CDR1 MNHNY and CDR2 SVGAGI (reference sequence). Deletions cut 8 bases from V and 1 base from J, with 5 bases between. The CDR3 is 11 amino acids. CDR3 region: CASRENTEAFF. The DNA of the CDR3 is TGTGCCAGCCGCGAGAACACTGAAGCTTTCTTT.

The J gene is TRBJ2-7, the V gene TRBV10-2; 8 nucleotides align to TRBD2. Germline V gene sequence: CDR1 WSHSY, CDR2 SAAADI. The CDR3 runs 13 residues. V lost 6 bases, J lost 5 bases, and 6 bases stayed unmatched. The CDR3 spells CASRDSGENEQYF. In DNA form, the CDR3 reads TGCGCCAGCAGGGATAGCGGGGAAAACGAGCAGTACTTC.

This chain connects TRBV7-2 to TRBJ1-2, with 10 positions matching TRBD1. The CDR3 loop spans 15 amino acids. V gave up 4 bases and J gave up 7 bases; unmatched junction bases: 9. Germline CDR1 reads SGHTA; CDR2 reads FQGNSA. As DNA, the CDR3 is TGTGCCAGCAGCTCTGGGACAGGGGTCCCCATTGGCTACACCTTC. This encodes CASSSGTGVPIGYTF. Together with reference TRBV7-2 and TRBJ1-2, the CDR3 gives the full variable domain: GAGVSQSPSNKVTEKGKDVELRCDPISGHTALYWYRQSLGQGLEFLIYFQGNSAPDKSGLPSDRFSAERTGGSVSTLTIQRTQQEDSAVYLCASSSGTGVPIGYTFGSGTRLTVV.

In DNA, the CDR3 is TGTGCCAGCAGCCGGGGGTTGGAGCGGCAATCTGAAAAACTGTTTTTT. Its protein product is CASSRGLERQSEKLFF. The V gene is TRBV5-8, the J gene TRBJ1-4; a possible D gene is TRBD1 (5 bases). The CDR3 is 16 amino acids. CDR1 and CDR2 (germline): SGHTS, YDEGEE. V lost 4 bases, J lost 7 bases, and 20 bases lay in between. Full variable domain (remainder filled in from reference TRBV5-8 and TRBJ1-4): EAGVTQSPTHLIKTRGQQATLRCSPISGHTSVYWYQQALGLGLQFLLWYDEGEERNRGNFPPRFSGRQFPNYSSELNVNALELEDSALYLCASSRGLERQSEKLFFGSGTQLSVL.

V gene TRBV9 combines with J gene TRBJ1-1; TRBD1 is a possible D gene (5 bases). In germline, CDR1 is SGDLS, CDR2 YYNGEE. CDR3 length equals 15 residues. V was shortened by 2 bases and J by 3 bases, with 14 bases between the two germline ends. CDR3 amino acids: CASSVARVGDTEAFF. CDR3 DNA sequence: TGTGCCAGCAGCGTGGCCAGGGTAGGCGACACTGAAGCTTTCTTT.

This sequence joins TRBV27 and TRBJ2-1, with TRBD2 matching 8 bases. The length of the CDR3 is 16 residues. Unmatched junction bases numbered 10, after V lost 5 bases and J lost 4 bases. CDR1 is MNHEY and CDR2 is SMNVEV in the germline V gene (reference sequence). The CDR3 here is CASSRDLAGSYNEQFF. CDR3 bases: TGTGCCAGCAGTAGAGACCTAGCGGGCTCTTACAATGAGCAGTTCTTC.

For the CDR3, the DNA is TGTGCCAGCAGCCAGGGGGTGACGGACACTGAAGCTTTCTTT. Its translation: CASSQGVTDTEAFF. The V and J genes are TRBV9 and TRBJ1-1; 7 nucleotides line up with TRBD1. The CDR3 has 14 residues. In germline, CDR1 is SGDLS, CDR2 YYNGEE. The V segment lost 4 bases and the J segment 3 bases; nucleotides outside the gene matches: 6. Based on the CDR3 plus reference TRBV9 and TRBJ1-1, the full variable domain is DSGVTQTPKHLITATGQRVTLRCSPRSGDLSVYWYQQSLDQGLQFLIQYYNGEERAKGNILERFSAQQFPDLHSELNLSSLELGDSALYFCASSQGVTDTEAFFGQGTRLTVV.

This clone was counted once. This chain links TRBV5-1 with TRBJ2-1; the match to TRBD1 covers 8 bases. The CDR3 has 15 amino acids. Germline V gene sequence: CDR1 SGHRS, CDR2 YFSETQ. V gave up 1 base and J gave up 7 bases; unmatched junction bases: 7. For the CDR3, the DNA is TGCGCCAGCAGCTTGAACAGGGGGAAGGTTAATGAGCAGTTCTTC. It is translated as CASSLNRGKVNEQFF.

This rearrangement joins TRBV30 to TRBJ1-1; TRBD1 agrees at 7 bases. The CDR3 covers 14 residues. Germline V gene lookup returns CDR1 GTSNPN and CDR2 SVGIG (reference sequence). J lost 0 bases, V lost 5 bases, and 6 bases had no gene match. This CDR3 reads CAWGGDRVNTEAFF. CDR3 DNA: TGTGCCTGGGGCGGAGACAGGGTGAACACTGAAGCTTTCTTT.

The chain recombines TRBV5-1 with TRBJ1-1, with 8 bases lining up with TRBD1. This CDR3 has 16 amino acids. Germline CDR1 reads SGHRS; CDR2 reads YFSETQ. V trimming: 3 bases; J trimming: 3 bases; junction bases outside the gene matches: 10. CDR3 amino acids: CASSSKQGALDTEAFF. In DNA form, the CDR3 reads TGCGCCAGCAGCTCGAAGCAGGGGGCATTGGACACTGAAGCTTTCTTT.

The chain employs TRBV2 and TRBJ1-6; D might be TRBD1 (5 bases). The ends were cut back, 4 bases at V and 6 bases at J, with 16 bases in the middle. Germline loops: CDR1 SNHLY, CDR2 FYNNEI. This CDR3 region has 16 residues. The CDR3 sequence is CASSVMGEGSNSPLHF. The CDR3 nucleotides are TGTGCCAGCAGTGTAATGGGGGAGGGAAGTAATTCACCCCTCCACTTT. Variable domain in full (rest from reference TRBV2 and TRBJ1-6): EPEVTQTPSHQVTQMGQEVILRCVPISNHLYFYWYRQILGQKVEFLVSFYNNEISEKSEIFDDQFSVERPDGSNFTLKIRSTKLEDSAMYFCASSVMGEGSNSPLHFGNGTRLTVT.

J is TRBJ2-1 and V is TRBV7-6, with 7 bases identical to TRBD2. Germline V gives CDR1 SGHVS, CDR2 FNYEAQ. The CDR3 runs to 15 residues. The junction had 0 bases not matched to a gene; V was cut back by 1 base and J by 0 bases. The CDR3: CASSLGGGSYNEQFF. DNA of the CDR3: TGTGCCAGCAGCTTAGGCGGGGGCTCCTACAATGAGCAGTTCTTC. Full variable domain (outside the CDR3, taken from reference TRBV7-6 and TRBJ2-1): GAGVSQSPRYKVTKRGQDVALRCDPISGHVSLYWYRQALGQGPEFLTYFNYEAQQDKSGLPNDRFSAERPEGSISTLTIQRTEQRDSAMYRCASSLGGGSYNEQFFGPGTRLTVL.

In DNA form, the CDR3 reads TGTGCCAGCAGCCCGCGACTAGCGGGACTCACAGATACGCAGTATTTT. Residues: CASSPRLAGLTDTQYF. This chain links TRBV7-2 with TRBJ2-3, with TRBD2 identical over 11 bases. There are 16 residues in the CDR3. J gave up 2 bases and V 5 bases, and 6 bases lay outside the gene matches. The germline CDR1 and CDR2 sequences are SGHTA and FQGNSA. Filled out from reference TRBV7-2 and TRBJ2-3, the complete variable domain reads GAGVSQSPSNKVTEKGKDVELRCDPISGHTALYWYRQSLGQGLEFLIYFQGNSAPDKSGLPSDRFSAERTGGSVSTLTIQRTQQEDSAVYLCASSPRLAGLTDTQYFGPGTRLTVL.